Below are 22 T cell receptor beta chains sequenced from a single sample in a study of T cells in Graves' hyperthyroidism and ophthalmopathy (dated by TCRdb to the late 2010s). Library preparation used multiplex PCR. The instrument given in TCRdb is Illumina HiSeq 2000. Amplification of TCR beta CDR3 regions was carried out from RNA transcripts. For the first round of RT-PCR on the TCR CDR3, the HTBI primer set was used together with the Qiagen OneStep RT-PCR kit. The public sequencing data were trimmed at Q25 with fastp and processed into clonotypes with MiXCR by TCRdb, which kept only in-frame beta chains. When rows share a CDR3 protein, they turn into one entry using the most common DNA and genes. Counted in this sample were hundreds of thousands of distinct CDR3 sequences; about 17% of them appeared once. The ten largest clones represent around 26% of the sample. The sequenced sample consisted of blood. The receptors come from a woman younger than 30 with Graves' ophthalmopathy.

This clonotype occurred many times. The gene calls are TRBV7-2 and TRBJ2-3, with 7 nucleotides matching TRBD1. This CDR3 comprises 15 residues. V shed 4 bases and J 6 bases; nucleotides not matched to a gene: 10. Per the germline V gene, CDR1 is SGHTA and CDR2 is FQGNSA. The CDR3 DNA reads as TGTGCCAGCAGCTCATTTGACAGGGCAGACGATACGCAGTATTTT. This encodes CASSSFDRADDTQYF.

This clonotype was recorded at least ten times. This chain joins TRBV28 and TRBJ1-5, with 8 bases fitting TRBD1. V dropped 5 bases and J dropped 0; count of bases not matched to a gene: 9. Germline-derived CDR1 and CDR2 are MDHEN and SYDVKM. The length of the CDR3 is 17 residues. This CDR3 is CASSPRTGIYSNQPQHF. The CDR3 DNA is TGTGCCAGCAGTCCCCGGACAGGGATCTATAGCAATCAGCCCCAGCATTTT. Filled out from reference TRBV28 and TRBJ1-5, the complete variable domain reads DVKVTQSSRYLVKRTGEKVFLECVQDMDHENMFWYRQDPGLGLRLIYFSYDVKMKEKGDIPEGYSVSREKKERFSLILESASTNQTSMYLCASSPRTGIYSNQPQHFGDGTRLSIL.

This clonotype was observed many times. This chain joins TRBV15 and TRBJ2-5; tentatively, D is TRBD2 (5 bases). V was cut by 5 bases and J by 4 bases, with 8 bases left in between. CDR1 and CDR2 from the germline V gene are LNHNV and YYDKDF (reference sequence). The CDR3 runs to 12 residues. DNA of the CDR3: TGTGCCACCAGCCGGGGAGCAGAGACCCAGTACTTC. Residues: CATSRGAETQYF. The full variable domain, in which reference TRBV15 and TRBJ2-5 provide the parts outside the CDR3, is DAMVIQNPRYQVTQFGKPVTLSCSQTLNHNVMYWYQQKSSQAPKLLFHYYDKDFNNEADTPDNFQSRRPNTSFCFLDIRSPGLGDTAMYLCATSRGAETQYFGPGTRLLVL.

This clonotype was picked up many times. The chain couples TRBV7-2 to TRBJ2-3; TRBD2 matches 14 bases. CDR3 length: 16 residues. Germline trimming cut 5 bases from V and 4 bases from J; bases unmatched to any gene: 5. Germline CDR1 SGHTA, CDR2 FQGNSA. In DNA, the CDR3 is TGTGCCAGCAGCCGGACTAGCGGGGGGATAGCAGATACGCAGTATTTT. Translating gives CASSRTSGGIADTQYF.

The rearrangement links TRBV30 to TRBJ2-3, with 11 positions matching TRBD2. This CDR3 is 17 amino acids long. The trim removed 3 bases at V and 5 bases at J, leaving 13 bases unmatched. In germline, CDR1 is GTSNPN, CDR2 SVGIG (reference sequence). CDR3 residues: CAWSGGLAGAGRDTQYF. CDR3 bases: TGTGCCTGGAGCGGAGGACTAGCGGGTGCGGGAAGAGATACGCAGTATTTT.

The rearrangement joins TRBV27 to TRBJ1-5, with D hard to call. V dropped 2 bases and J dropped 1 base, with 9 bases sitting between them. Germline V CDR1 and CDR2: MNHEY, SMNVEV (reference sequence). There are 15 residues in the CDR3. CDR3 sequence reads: CASSLVGGSNQPQHF. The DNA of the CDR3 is TGTGCCAGCAGTTTAGTTGGAGGGAGCAATCAGCCCCAGCATTTT.

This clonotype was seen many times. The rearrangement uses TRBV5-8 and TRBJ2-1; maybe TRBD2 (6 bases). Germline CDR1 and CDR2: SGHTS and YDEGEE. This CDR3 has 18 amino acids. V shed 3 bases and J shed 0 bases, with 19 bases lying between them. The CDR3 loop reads CASSWGSIRGSSYNEQFF. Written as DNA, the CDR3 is TGTGCCAGCAGCTGGGGCTCGATTCGGGGGAGCTCCTACAATGAGCAGTTCTTC.

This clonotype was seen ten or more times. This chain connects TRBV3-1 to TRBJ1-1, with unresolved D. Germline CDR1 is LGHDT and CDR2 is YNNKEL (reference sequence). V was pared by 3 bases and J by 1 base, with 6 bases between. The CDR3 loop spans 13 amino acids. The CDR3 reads CASSQAENTEAFF. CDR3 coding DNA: TGTGCCAGCAGCCAGGCGGAGAACACTGAAGCTTTCTTT.

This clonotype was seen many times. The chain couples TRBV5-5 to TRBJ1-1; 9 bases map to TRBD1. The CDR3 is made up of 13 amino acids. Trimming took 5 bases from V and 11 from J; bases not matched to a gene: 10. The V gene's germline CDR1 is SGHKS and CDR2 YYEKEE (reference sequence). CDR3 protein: CASSSGTGFYAFF. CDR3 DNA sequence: TGTGCCAGCAGTTCCGGGACAGGGTTTTATGCTTTCTTT.

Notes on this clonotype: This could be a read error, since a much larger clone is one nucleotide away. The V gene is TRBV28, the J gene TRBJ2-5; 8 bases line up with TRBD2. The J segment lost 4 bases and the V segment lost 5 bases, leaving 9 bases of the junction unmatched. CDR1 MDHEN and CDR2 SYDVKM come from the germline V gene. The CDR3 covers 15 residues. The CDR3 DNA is TGTGCCAGCAGTCCTAATAGCGGGACTCGAGAGACCCAGTACTTC. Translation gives CASSPNSGTRETQYF.

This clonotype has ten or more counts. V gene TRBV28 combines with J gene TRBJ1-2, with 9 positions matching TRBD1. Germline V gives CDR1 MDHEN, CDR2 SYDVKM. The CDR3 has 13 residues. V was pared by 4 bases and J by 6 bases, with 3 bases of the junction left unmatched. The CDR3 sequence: CASSSGQGNGYTF. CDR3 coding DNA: TGTGCCAGCAGTTCGGGACAGGGAAATGGCTACACCTTC.

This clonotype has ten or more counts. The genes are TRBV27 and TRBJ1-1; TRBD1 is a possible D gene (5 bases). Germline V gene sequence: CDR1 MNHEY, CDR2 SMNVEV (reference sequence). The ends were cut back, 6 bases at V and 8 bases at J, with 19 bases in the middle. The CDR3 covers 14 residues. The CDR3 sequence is CASSPIYGYREAFF. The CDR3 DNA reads TGTGCCAGCAGCCCTATCTACGGGTACAGGGAAGCTTTCTTT.

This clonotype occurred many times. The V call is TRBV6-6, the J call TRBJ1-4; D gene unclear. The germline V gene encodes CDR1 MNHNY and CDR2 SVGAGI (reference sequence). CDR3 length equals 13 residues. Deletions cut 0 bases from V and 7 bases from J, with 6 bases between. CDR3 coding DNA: TGTGCCAGCAGTTACTCCCAAGGTGAAAAACTGTTTTTT. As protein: CASSYSQGEKLFF.

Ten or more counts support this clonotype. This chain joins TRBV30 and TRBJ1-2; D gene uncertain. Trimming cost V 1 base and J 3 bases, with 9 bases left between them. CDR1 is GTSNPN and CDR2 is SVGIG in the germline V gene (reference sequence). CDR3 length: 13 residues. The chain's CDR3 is CAWSDMGYYGYTF. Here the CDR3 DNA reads TGTGCCTGGAGTGACATGGGGTACTATGGCTACACCTTC.

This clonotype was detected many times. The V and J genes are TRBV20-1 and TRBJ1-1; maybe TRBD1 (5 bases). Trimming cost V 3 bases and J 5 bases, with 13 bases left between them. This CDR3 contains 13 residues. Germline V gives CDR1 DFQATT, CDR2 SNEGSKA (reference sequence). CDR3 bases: TGCAGTGCTAGTCTCCCCGGGACTACTGAAGCTTTCTTT. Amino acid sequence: CSASLPGTTEAFF.

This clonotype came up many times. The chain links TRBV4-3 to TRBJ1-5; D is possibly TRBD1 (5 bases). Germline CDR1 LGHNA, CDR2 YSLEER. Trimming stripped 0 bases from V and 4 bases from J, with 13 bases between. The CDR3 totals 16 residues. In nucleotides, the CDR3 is TGCGCCAGCAGCCAAGATCTTCGGGGGGGGAATCAGCCCCAGCATTTT. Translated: CASSQDLRGGNQPQHF.

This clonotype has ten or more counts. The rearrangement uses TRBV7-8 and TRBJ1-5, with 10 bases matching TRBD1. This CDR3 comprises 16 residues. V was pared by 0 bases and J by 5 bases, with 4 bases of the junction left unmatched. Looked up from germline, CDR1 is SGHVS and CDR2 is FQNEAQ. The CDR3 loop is CASSLAGTGVDQPQHF. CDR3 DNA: TGTGCCAGCAGCTTAGCGGGGACAGGGGTTGATCAGCCCCAGCATTTT.

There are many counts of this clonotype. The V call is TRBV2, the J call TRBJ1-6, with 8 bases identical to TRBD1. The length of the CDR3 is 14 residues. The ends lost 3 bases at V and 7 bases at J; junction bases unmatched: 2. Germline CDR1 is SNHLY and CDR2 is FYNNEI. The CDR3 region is CASSERTGNSPLHF. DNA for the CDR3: TGTGCCAGCAGTGAGCGGACAGGGAATTCACCCCTCCACTTT.

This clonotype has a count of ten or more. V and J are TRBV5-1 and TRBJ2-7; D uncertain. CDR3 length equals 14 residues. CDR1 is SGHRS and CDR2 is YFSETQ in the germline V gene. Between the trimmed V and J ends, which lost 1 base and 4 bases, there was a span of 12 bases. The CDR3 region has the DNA TGCGCCAGCAGCTTGAATACCCCCCCGTACGAGCAGTACTTC. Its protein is CASSLNTPPYEQYF.

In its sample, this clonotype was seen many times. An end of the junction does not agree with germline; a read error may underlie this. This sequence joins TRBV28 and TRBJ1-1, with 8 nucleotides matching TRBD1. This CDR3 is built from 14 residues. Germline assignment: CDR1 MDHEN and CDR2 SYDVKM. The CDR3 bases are TGTGCCAGCAGTTTACAGGGGGCCATCACTAAAGCTTTCTTT. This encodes CASSLQGAITKAFF. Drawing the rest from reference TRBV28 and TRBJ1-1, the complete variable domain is DVKVTQSSRYLVKRTGEKVFLECVQDMDHENMFWYRQDPGLGLRLIYFSYDVKMKEKGDIPEGYSVSREKKERFSLILESASTNQTSMYLCASSLQGAITKAFFGQGTRLTVV.

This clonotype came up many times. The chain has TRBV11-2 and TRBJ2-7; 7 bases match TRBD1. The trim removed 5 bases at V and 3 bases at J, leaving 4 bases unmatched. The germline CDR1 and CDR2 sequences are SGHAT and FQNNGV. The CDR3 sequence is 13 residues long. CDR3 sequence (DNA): TGTGCCAGCAGCCGACAGGGTAACTACGAGCAGTACTTC. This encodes CASSRQGNYEQYF.

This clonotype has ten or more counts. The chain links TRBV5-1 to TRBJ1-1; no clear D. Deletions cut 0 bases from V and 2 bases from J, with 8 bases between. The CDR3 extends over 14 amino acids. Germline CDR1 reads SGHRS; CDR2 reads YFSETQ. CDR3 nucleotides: TGCGCCAGCAGCTTGGGGCAGATTAACACTGAAGCTTTCTTT. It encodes CASSLGQINTEAFF.